This TCR beta chain was captured in a study of T-cell memory formation after mild COVID-19. Turning to the study itself: Across donors, TCR clusters were largely donor specific.

In this sample, this clonotype turned up a few times. Germline V gene data show CDR1 as KGHSH and CDR2 as LQKENI. The CDR3 sequence is 13 residues long. The V segment lost 4 bases and the J segment 3 bases; nucleotides outside the gene matches: 2. TCRdb passed the 5' RACE reads through MiXCR, listing each CDR3 protein once. The sample lists over 300,000 distinct CDR3 sequences, more than 20% seen once, with 21% in the top ten. Sequencing was done on a sample of PBMCs or a T cell subset sorted from them (not recorded which). This sequence joins TRBV18 and TRBJ1-1, with 7 bases fitting TRBD1. The sequence was collected from a man younger than 35 who had mild COVID-19 (a few samples of this study predate the infection). Cell type and time point are not known. CDR3 protein: CASSRDRHTEAFF. CDR3 in DNA: TGTGCCAGCTCACGGGACAGACACACTGAAGCTTTCTTT.